This entry lists 20 T cell receptor beta chains sequenced from one sample in a study of T cell repertoires in cytomegalovirus infection. These TCRs are of unknown antigen specificity. TCRdb passed the reads through MiXCR, listing each CDR3 protein once. The sample includes some 480,000 distinct CDR3 sequences, 33% seen only once; the top ten take under 20%. The sample here was cultured PBMCs, taken from culture after CMV antigen stimulation. Receptors were obtained from a human donor in good health (CMV status not recorded). Some clones in this sample may be carry-over from other donors' samples.

The sample holds a few counts of this clonotype. The rearrangement uses TRBV7-6 and TRBJ2-5, with D hard to call. Germline V lookup: CDR1 SGHVS, CDR2 FNYEAQ. The length of the CDR3 is 15 residues. Trimming took 0 bases from V and 5 from J, leaving 13 bases between them. This chain's CDR3 is CASSLAYAVWETQYF. CDR3 nucleotides: TGTGCCAGCAGCTTAGCTTACGCGGTCTGGGAGACCCAGTACTTC.

There are many counts of this clonotype. The gene calls are TRBV7-2 and TRBJ1-2; no clear D. This CDR3 region has 13 residues. In germline, CDR1 is SGHTA, CDR2 FQGNSA. Between the trimmed V and J ends, which lost 7 bases and 2 bases, there was a span of 11 bases. CDR3 coding DNA: TGTGCCAGCACCCCGGCGGGGAACTATGGCTACACCTTC. This sequence encodes CASTPAGNYGYTF. Looking up the rest from reference TRBV7-2 and TRBJ1-2 gives the full variable domain: GAGVSQSPSNKVTEKGKDVELRCDPISGHTALYWYRQSLGQGLEFLIYFQGNSAPDKSGLPSDRFSAERTGGSVSTLTIQRTQQEDSAVYLCASTPAGNYGYTFGSGTRLTVV.

This rearrangement joins TRBV4-1 to TRBJ1-2; D possibly corresponds to TRBD1 (6 bases). Germline-derived CDR1 and CDR2 are MGHRA and YSYEKL. Between the trimmed V and J ends, which lost 5 bases and 4 bases, there was a span of 17 bases. There are 15 residues in the CDR3. The CDR3 DNA is TGCGCCAGCAGCTTGTCATCAGGGGCAGCCTATGGCTACACCTTC. It yields the protein CASSLSSGAAYGYTF.

The chain employs TRBV27 and TRBJ1-1; D may be TRBD1 (6 bases). There are 13 residues in the CDR3. The germline V gene encodes CDR1 MNHEY and CDR2 SMNVEV (reference sequence). Trimming pared 8 bases from V and 1 base from J, leaving 11 bases between. This chain's CDR3 is CASLRTANTEAFF. DNA for the CDR3: TGTGCCAGCTTGAGGACAGCGAACACTGAAGCTTTCTTT.

There are a few counts of this clonotype. The V gene is TRBV6-2 or TRBV6-3, the J gene TRBJ2-1; a weak D match, TRBD1 (6 bases). Trimming removed 6 bases from V and 8 bases from J, with 14 bases in between. The CDR3 runs 13 residues. The germline V gene encodes CDR1 MNHEY and CDR2 SVGEGT. In DNA form, the CDR3 reads TGTGCCAGCAGCCAACAGGGTTCCGATGAGCAGTTCTTC. This sequence encodes CASSQQGSDEQFF.

The chain carries TRBV4-3 and TRBJ1-2; possibly TRBD1 for D (6 bases). Trimming left V 1 base short and J 0 bases short, with 15 bases between. This CDR3 is 17 amino acids long. Germline V gives CDR1 LGHNA, CDR2 YSLEER. CDR3 loop: CASSQGGAQLSNYGYTF. The CDR3 DNA follows: TGCGCCAGCAGCCAAGGGGGGGCACAGCTTTCTAACTATGGCTACACCTTC.

This sequence joins TRBV23-1 and TRBJ2-7; 8 bases align to TRBD2. TRBV23-1 is sorted into the ORF group, with uncertain function. The CDR3 contains 14 residues. Trimming at V came to 6 bases and at J to 3 bases, leaving 7 bases not matched to a gene. Here the CDR3 DNA reads TGCGCCAGCAGCCCCACAACTAGCGGCTACGAGCAGTACGTC. Translating gives CASSPTTSGYEQYV.

This clonotype was recorded a few times. The chain has TRBV6-6 and TRBJ2-1; 9 bases fit TRBD1. The CDR3 spans 17 residues. Trimming at V came to 5 bases and at J to 7 bases, leaving 15 bases not matched to a gene. The germline V gene encodes CDR1 MNHNY and CDR2 SVGAGI (reference sequence). For the CDR3, the DNA is TGTGCCAGCAGTACCGCAGCACAGGGGGCTATTGCGAATGAGCAGTTCTTC. Its protein is CASSTAAQGAIANEQFF.

The chain couples TRBV20-1 to TRBJ2-5, with 9 bases fitting TRBD1. V lost 3 bases, J lost 5 bases, and 10 bases stayed unmatched. The CDR3 sequence is 15 residues long. In germline, CDR1 is DFQATT, CDR2 SNEGSKA (reference sequence). The DNA of the CDR3 is TGCAGTGCTAGTGCCGGGACAGGGCGCCTGGAGACCCAGTACTTC. Translated: CSASAGTGRLETQYF.

This sequence joins TRBV7-9 and TRBJ1-3, with D hard to call. The CDR3 spans 14 residues. Trimming took 5 bases from V and 0 from J, leaving 8 bases between them. Germline lookup yields CDR1 SEHNR and CDR2 FQNEAQ (reference sequence). The CDR3 reads CASSDPSSGNTIYF. Written as DNA, the CDR3 is TGTGCCAGCAGCGACCCCAGCTCTGGAAACACCATATATTTT.

Regarding this clonotype: One end of the junction fails to match germline, which may point to a read error. The chain has TRBV19 and TRBJ2-1; 12 nucleotides align to TRBD2. Germline assignment: CDR1 LNHDA and CDR2 SQIVND (reference sequence). This CDR3 region has 16 residues. The CDR3 sequence: CASSAKTSGSTNEKFF. For the CDR3, the DNA is TGTGCCAGTAGTGCAAAGACTAGCGGGAGCACAAATGAGAAGTTCTTC.

This clonotype was seen at least ten times. This chain connects TRBV7-2 to TRBJ2-3; D is ambiguous. Trimming took 1 base from V and 2 from J, leaving 13 bases between them. The V gene's germline CDR1 is SGHTA and CDR2 FQGNSA. This CDR3 has 16 amino acids. DNA of the CDR3: TGTGCCAGCAGCTTAGATTCCGGAGCCAACACAGATACGCAGTATTTT. Its translation: CASSLDSGANTDTQYF. Together with reference TRBV7-2 and TRBJ2-3, the CDR3 gives the full variable domain: GAGVSQSPSNKVTEKGKDVELRCDPISGHTALYWYRQSLGQGLEFLIYFQGNSAPDKSGLPSDRFSAERTGGSVSTLTIQRTQQEDSAVYLCASSLDSGANTDTQYFGPGTRLTVL.

By share of the sample, this clonotype is medium-sized. The V and J genes are TRBV7-2 and TRBJ2-5; D possibly corresponds to TRBD1 (5 bases). This CDR3 is 16 amino acids long. Trimming left V 1 base short and J 4 bases short, with 16 bases between. Germline assignment: CDR1 SGHTA and CDR2 FQGNSA. CDR3 residues: CASSLGSTVTGETQYF. The CDR3 DNA sequence: TGTGCCAGCAGCTTAGGGTCGACAGTCACGGGAGAGACCCAGTACTTC.

This clonotype appeared many times. The chain recombines TRBV7-2 with TRBJ2-7; the D gene is possibly TRBD1 (6 bases). Trimming took 6 bases from V and 3 from J, leaving 18 bases between them. Germline-derived CDR1 and CDR2 are SGHTA and FQGNSA. The CDR3 extends over 15 amino acids. The CDR3 loop reads CASRATGLSLYEQYF. The CDR3 DNA sequence: TGTGCCAGCAGAGCCACAGGGTTATCTCTCTACGAGCAGTACTTC.

This chain connects TRBV4-2 to TRBJ2-5; D unresolved. The CDR3 contains 11 residues. Germline loops: CDR1 LGHNA, CDR2 YNFKEQ. V lost 0 bases and J lost 5, with 1 base in between. The CDR3 DNA reads as TGTGCCAGCAGCCAAGATGAGACCCAGTACTTC. Translating gives CASSQDETQYF.

The J gene is TRBJ2-3, the V gene TRBV7-2, with 8 nucleotides matching TRBD2. The J segment lost 0 bases and the V segment lost 8 bases, leaving 7 bases of the junction unmatched. The germline V gene has CDR1 SGHTA and CDR2 FQGNSA. The CDR3 covers 15 residues. The DNA for the CDR3 is TGTGCCAGCCGGGAGGGTCCCGCTAGCACAGATACGCAGTATTTT. Its translation: CASREGPASTDTQYF.

This clonotype has a count of ten or more. V and J are TRBV7-2 and TRBJ1-1, with D tentatively TRBD1 (6 bases). Germline assignment: CDR1 SGHTA and CDR2 FQGNSA. There are 14 residues in the CDR3. V gave up 5 bases and J gave up 1 base, with 11 bases separating them. CDR3 region: CASSIGQSNTEAFF. CDR3 DNA: TGTGCCAGCAGCATCGGACAGTCGAACACTGAAGCTTTCTTT. Using reference TRBV7-2 and TRBJ1-1 for the parts outside the CDR3, the full variable domain is GAGVSQSPSNKVTEKGKDVELRCDPISGHTALYWYRQSLGQGLEFLIYFQGNSAPDKSGLPSDRFSAERTGGSVSTLTIQRTQQEDSAVYLCASSIGQSNTEAFFGQGTRLTVV.

This clonotype was observed a handful of times. The J gene is TRBJ2-5, the V gene TRBV20-1; TRBD1 matches at 10 bases. V lost 7 bases to trimming and J lost 7 bases; unmatched junction nucleotides: 12. Germline CDR1 DFQATT, CDR2 SNEGSKA (reference sequence). The CDR3 loop spans 14 amino acids. The CDR3: CSGPDRGNLGTQYF. The CDR3 bases are TGCAGTGGTCCGGACAGGGGGAATCTCGGGACCCAGTACTTC.

This clonotype was seen more than once but under ten times. The chain combines TRBV5-1 with TRBJ2-1, with 10 bases that match TRBD2. Germline V gene sequence: CDR1 SGHRS, CDR2 YFSETQ. V lost 2 bases to trimming and J lost 2 bases; unmatched junction nucleotides: 1. The CDR3 covers 15 residues. The CDR3 nucleotides are TGCGCCAGCAGCTTTAGCGGGGGGACCTACAATGAGCAGTTCTTC. Amino acid sequence: CASSFSGGTYNEQFF.

This clonotype came up many times. The V gene is TRBV7-2, the J gene TRBJ2-2; D is undetermined. The CDR3 runs to 16 residues. CDR1 SGHTA and CDR2 FQGNSA come from the germline V gene. The V end lost 0 bases, the J end lost 0 bases, and 8 bases lay between the germline ends. DNA of the CDR3: TGTGCCAGCAGCTTAGCGCTTCACACGAACACCGGGGAGCTGTTTTTT. Protein: CASSLALHTNTGELFF.